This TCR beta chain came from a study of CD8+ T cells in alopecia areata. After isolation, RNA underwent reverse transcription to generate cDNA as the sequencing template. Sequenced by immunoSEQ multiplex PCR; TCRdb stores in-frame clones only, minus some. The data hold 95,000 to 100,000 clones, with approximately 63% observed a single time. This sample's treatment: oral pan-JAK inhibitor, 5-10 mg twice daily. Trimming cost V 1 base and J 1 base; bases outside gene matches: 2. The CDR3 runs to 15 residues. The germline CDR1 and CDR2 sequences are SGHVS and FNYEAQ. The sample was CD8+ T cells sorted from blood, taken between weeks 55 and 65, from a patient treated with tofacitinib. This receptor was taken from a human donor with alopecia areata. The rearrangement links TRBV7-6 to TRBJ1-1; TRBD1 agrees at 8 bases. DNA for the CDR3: TGTGCCAGCAGCTTAGAGACAGGGGCGAACACTGAAGCTTTCTTT. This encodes CASSLETGANTEAFF.